This T cell receptor beta chain was found in a study of blood T cells in healthy people across ages. The sample providers were healthy Caucasian people from Russia, aged roughly 6 to 90. Isolated per sample were at least 7 million PBMCs. PCR was performed a second time for about 7 to 11 cycles using a sample-barcoded 5' primer and a J-beta primer mix. Researchers report that each sample yielded at least 3 million CDR3-containing paired-end reads. A single record per CDR3 protein comes from TCRdb applying MiXCR to the 5' RACE reads. The sample records about 640,000 distinct CDR3 sequences, approximately 59% being singletons. The V and J ends lost 0 bases and 6 bases respectively, with 18 bases between them. CDR3 length equals 17 residues. Germline V CDR1 and CDR2: MNHNS, SASEGT.

The chain employs TRBV6-1 and TRBJ2-4; D is possibly TRBD1 or TRBD2 (5 bases each). Sequenced sample: blood. This TCR was sampled from a man in his sixties in good health. CDR3 protein: CASSEAHTGTLGNIQYF. The CDR3 DNA reads TGTGCCAGCAGTGAAGCGCATACCGGGACCCTTGGAAACATTCAGTACTTC.